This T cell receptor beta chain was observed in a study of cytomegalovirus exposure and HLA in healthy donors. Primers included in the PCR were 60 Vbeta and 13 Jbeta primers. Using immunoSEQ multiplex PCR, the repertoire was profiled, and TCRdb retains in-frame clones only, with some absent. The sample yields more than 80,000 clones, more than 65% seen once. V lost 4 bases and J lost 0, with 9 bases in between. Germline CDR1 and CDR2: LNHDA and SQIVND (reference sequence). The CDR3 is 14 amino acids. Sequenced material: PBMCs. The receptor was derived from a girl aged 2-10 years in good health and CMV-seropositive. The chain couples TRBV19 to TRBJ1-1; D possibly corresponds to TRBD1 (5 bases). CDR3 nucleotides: TGTGCCAGTAGTAGGTCAGGGATGAACACTGAAGCTTTCTTT. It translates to CASSRSGMNTEAFF.